This entry lists 14 T cell receptor beta chains sequenced from one sample in a study of cytomegalovirus exposure and HLA in healthy donors. Vbeta (60) and Jbeta (13) primers were used in the PCR. Produced via immunoSEQ multiplex PCR; TCRdb's table is partial and in-frame only. The sample includes about 140,000 clones, 70% to 80% of them seen just once. The specimen was PBMCs. The receptors were sampled from a female donor in good health and CMV-seropositive.

The CDR3 spells CATSRTGWALSGANVLTF. The CDR3, as DNA: TGTGCCACCAGCAGGACAGGGTGGGCCCTCTCTGGGGCCAACGTCCTGACTTTC. The chain links TRBV15 to TRBJ2-6, with 7 bases that match TRBD1. This CDR3 comprises 18 residues. Germline V gene data show CDR1 as LNHNV and CDR2 as YYDKDF (reference sequence). V was pared by 3 bases and J by 0 bases, with 8 bases of the junction left unmatched.

The chain employs TRBV14 and TRBJ1-2, with 11 nucleotides matching TRBD1. This CDR3 is 15 amino acids long. Germline values: CDR1 SGHDN, CDR2 FVKESK. V lost 4 bases to trimming and J lost 7 bases; unmatched junction nucleotides: 8. The CDR3 bases are TGTGCCAGCAGCCGATGGGACAGGGGGAGTAGTGGCTACACCTTC. Translated, it gives CASSRWDRGSSGYTF.

V is TRBV11-2 and J is TRBJ2-6, with D perhaps TRBD2 (6 bases). In germline, CDR1 is SGHAT, CDR2 FQNNGV. Trimming cost V 5 bases and J 0 bases, with 17 bases left between them. The CDR3 runs 18 residues. Here the CDR3 reads CASSEGLLFNSGANVLTF. In DNA, the CDR3 is TGTGCCAGCAGCGAGGGACTTCTCTTTAACTCTGGGGCCAACGTCCTGACTTTC.

This clone was seen only once. This chain connects TRBV23-1 to TRBJ1-1, with a possible D match to TRBD1 (5 bases). TRBV23-1 falls under the ORF class, with uncertain function. Trimming removed 1 base at V and 3 bases at J, with 18 bases between. There are 17 residues in the CDR3. CDR3 bases: TGCGCCAGCAGTCAATTTCGGACGTGGCGGGGGGACACTGAAGCTTTCTTT. Its translation: CASSQFRTWRGDTEAFF.

The rearrangement joins TRBV10-3 to TRBJ1-1, with D possibly TRBD1 on 5 matching bases. The CDR3 loop spans 13 amino acids. V was pared by 10 bases and J by 2 bases, with 14 bases between. Germline lookup yields CDR1 ENHRY and CDR2 SYGVKD. The CDR3 reads CATTRGENTEAFF. CDR3 nucleotide sequence: TGTGCCACCACCCGGGGGGAAAACACTGAAGCTTTCTTT.

This chain links TRBV28 with TRBJ2-5; the match to TRBD1 covers 11 bases. Germline CDR1 is MDHEN and CDR2 is SYDVKM. Germline trimming cut 3 bases from V and 8 bases from J; bases unmatched to any gene: 2. The CDR3 contains 13 residues. The CDR3: CASSLGTGGTQYF. In DNA form, the CDR3 reads TGTGCCAGCAGTTTGGGGACAGGGGGAACCCAGTACTTC.

The chain recombines TRBV6-1 with TRBJ2-5, with TRBD2 matching over 11 bases. V shed 0 bases and J 4 bases; nucleotides not matched to a gene: 7. The CDR3 sequence is 17 residues long. CDR1 MNHNS and CDR2 SASEGT come from the germline V gene. CDR3 protein: CASSEARLAGGRETQYF. For the CDR3, the DNA is TGTGCCAGCAGTGAAGCGAGGCTAGCGGGGGGAAGAGAGACCCAGTACTTC.

The chain has TRBV6-1 and TRBJ1-1; a weak D match, TRBD1 (5 bases). Germline values: CDR1 MNHNS, CDR2 SASEGT. V was pared by 6 bases and J by 4 bases, with 15 bases between. This CDR3 contains 14 residues. The CDR3 DNA is TGTGCCAGCAGAATCCAGGGTAGGGGCACTGAAGCTTTCTTT. Its translation is CASRIQGRGTEAFF.

V gene TRBV21-1 combines with J gene TRBJ2-1; no check of the table's D call, TRBD1, against the DNA was made. TRBV21-1 is deemed a pseudogene. CDR3 size: 14 residues. The CDR3, as DNA: TGTGCCAGCAGCCCCCAGGACAGATACAATGAGCAGTTCTTC. It yields the protein CASSPQDRYNEQFF.

This chain links TRBV4-2 with TRBJ2-1, with 9 bases matching TRBD2. Trimming took 0 bases from V and 2 from J; bases not matched to a gene: 5. CDR1 is LGHNA, CDR2 YNFKEQ, per germline. The CDR3 length is 17 residues. CDR3 nucleotides: TGTGCCAGCAGCCAAGATTACGCGGGGGGGCCCTACAATGAGCAGTTCTTC. Translated: CASSQDYAGGPYNEQFF.

The rearrangement joins TRBV19 to TRBJ2-7; 11 nucleotides match TRBD2. The J segment lost 6 bases and the V segment lost 2 bases, leaving 15 bases of the junction unmatched. Germline V gene sequence: CDR1 LNHDA, CDR2 SQIVND (reference sequence). The CDR3 has 18 amino acids. CDR3 DNA sequence: TGTGCCAGTAGTATACCCCCCGGGACTAGCGGAAACCGTGTCGAGCAGTACTTC. The encoded protein is CASSIPPGTSGNRVEQYF.

The chain joins TRBV5-1 to TRBJ1-1; 7 nucleotides line up with TRBD1. Germline CDR1 SGHRS, CDR2 YFSETQ. Germline trimming cut 4 bases from V and 1 base from J; bases unmatched to any gene: 4. The CDR3 is 14 amino acids. CDR3 loop: CASSAGQTNTEAFF. CDR3 in DNA: TGCGCCAGCAGCGCGGGACAGACGAACACTGAAGCTTTCTTT.

This chain uses TRBV7-9 with TRBJ1-2; D might be TRBD1 (5 bases). The germline V gene has CDR1 SEHNR and CDR2 FQNEAQ (reference sequence). The CDR3 contains 16 residues. The V and J ends lost 1 base and 0 bases respectively, with 12 bases between them. The CDR3 DNA follows: TGTGCCAGCAGCTTAGGGTTAGGGGCATCTAACTATGGCTACACCTTC. It encodes CASSLGLGASNYGYTF.

The chain uses TRBV29-1 and TRBJ2-1, with TRBD1 matching 7 bases. The CDR3 is 14 amino acids. V shed 5 bases and J 2 bases; nucleotides not matched to a gene: 6. Germline CDR1 and CDR2: SQVTM and ANQGSEA. The CDR3 sequence: CSVLGDRPYNEQFF. The CDR3, as DNA: TGCAGCGTTCTCGGGGACAGACCCTACAATGAGCAGTTCTTC.